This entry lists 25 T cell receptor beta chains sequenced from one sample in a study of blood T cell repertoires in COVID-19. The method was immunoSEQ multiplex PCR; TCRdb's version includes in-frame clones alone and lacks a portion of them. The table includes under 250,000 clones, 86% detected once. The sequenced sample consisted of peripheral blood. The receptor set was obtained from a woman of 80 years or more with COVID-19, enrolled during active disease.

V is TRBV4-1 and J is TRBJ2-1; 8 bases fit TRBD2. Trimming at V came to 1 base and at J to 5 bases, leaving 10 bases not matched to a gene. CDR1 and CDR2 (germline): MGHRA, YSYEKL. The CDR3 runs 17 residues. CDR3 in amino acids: CASSQASGPGLDNEQFF. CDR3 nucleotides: TGCGCCAGCAGCCAAGCTTCGGGACCGGGACTAGACAATGAGCAGTTCTTC.

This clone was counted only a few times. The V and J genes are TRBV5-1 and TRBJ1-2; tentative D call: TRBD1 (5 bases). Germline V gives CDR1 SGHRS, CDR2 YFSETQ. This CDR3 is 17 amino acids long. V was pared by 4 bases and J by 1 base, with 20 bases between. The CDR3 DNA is TGCGCCAGCAGCCCCCTGGTCGCCCTTAGGGGTAACTATGGCTACACCTTC. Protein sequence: CASSPLVALRGNYGYTF.

In DNA form, the CDR3 reads TGTGCCAGCAGTGAATATGGCAGGGAAACCTCCTATGGCTACACCTTC. Encoded protein: CASSEYGRETSYGYTF. The chain has TRBV6-1 and TRBJ1-2; D possibly corresponds to TRBD1 (5 bases). CDR3 length: 16 amino acids. The V gene's germline CDR1 is MNHNS and CDR2 SASEGT. Trimming stripped 2 bases from V and 4 bases from J, with 17 bases between.

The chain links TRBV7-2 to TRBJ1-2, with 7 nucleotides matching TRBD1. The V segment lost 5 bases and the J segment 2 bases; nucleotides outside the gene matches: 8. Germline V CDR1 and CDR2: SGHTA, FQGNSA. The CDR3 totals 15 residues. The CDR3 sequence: CASSPQIQGNYGYTF. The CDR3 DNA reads TGTGCCAGCAGCCCACAAATACAGGGGAACTATGGCTACACCTTC.

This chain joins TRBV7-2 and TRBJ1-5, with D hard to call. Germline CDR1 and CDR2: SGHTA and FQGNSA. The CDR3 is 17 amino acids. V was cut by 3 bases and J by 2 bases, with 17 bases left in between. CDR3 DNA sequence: TGTGCCAGCAGCTTGATCGGAGCGGGTAGCGGCAATCAGCCCCAGCATTTT. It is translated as CASSLIGAGSGNQPQHF. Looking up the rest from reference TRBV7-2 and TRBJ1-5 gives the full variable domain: GAGVSQSPSNKVTEKGKDVELRCDPISGHTALYWYRQSLGQGLEFLIYFQGNSAPDKSGLPSDRFSAERTGGSVSTLTIQRTQQEDSAVYLCASSLIGAGSGNQPQHFGDGTRLSIL.

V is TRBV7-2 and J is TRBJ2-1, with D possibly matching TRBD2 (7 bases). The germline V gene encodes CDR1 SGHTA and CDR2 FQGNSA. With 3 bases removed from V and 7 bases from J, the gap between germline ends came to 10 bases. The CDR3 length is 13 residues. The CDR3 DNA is TGTGCCAGCAGCTTCGCGGGGGCTAATGAGCAGTTCTTC. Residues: CASSFAGANEQFF.

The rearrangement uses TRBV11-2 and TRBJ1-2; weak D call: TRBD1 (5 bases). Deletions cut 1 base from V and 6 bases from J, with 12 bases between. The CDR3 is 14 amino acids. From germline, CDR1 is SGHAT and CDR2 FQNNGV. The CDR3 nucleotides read TGTGCCAGCAGCTTAGGGGCAGGGATCGATGGCTACACCTTC. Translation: CASSLGAGIDGYTF.

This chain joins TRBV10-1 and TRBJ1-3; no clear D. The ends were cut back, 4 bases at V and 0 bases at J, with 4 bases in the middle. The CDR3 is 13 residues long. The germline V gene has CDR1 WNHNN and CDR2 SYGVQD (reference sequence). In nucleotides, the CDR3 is TGCGCCAGCAGTGTCGGCTCTGGAAACACCATATATTTT. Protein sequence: CASSVGSGNTIYF.

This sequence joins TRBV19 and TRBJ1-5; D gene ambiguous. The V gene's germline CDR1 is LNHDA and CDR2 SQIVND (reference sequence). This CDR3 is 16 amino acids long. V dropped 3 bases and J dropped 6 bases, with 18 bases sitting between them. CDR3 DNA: TGTGCCAGTAGTATTAGAGTGGCAGGCGAGATTCAGCCCCAGCATTTT. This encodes CASSIRVAGEIQPQHF.

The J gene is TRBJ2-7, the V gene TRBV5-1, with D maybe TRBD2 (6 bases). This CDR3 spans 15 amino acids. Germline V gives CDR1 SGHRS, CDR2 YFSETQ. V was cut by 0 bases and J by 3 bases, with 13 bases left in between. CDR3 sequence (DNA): TGCGCCAGCAGCTTGGCCGGGGGAACCGTCTACGAGCAGTACTTC. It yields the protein CASSLAGGTVYEQYF. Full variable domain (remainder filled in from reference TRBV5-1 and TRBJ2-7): KAGVTQTPRYLIKTRGQQVTLSCSPISGHRSVSWYQQTPGQGLQFLFEYFSETQRNKGNFPGRFSGRQFSNSRSEMNVSTLELGDSALYLCASSLAGGTVYEQYFGPGTRLTVT.

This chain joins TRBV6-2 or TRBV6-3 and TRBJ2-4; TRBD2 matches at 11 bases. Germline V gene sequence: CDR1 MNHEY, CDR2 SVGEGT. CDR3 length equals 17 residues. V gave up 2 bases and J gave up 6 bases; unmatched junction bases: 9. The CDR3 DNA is TGTGCCAGCAGTTACGAGGGACTAGCGGTGGGTGGAAACATTCAGTACTTC. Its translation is CASSYEGLAVGGNIQYF.

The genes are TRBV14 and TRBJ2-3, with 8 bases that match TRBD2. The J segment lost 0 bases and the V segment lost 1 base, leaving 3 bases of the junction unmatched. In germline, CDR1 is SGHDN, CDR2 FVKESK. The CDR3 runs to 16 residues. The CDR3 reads CASSQGPGGSTDTQYF. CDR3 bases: TGTGCCAGCAGCCAAGGCCCGGGGGGGAGCACAGATACGCAGTATTTT.

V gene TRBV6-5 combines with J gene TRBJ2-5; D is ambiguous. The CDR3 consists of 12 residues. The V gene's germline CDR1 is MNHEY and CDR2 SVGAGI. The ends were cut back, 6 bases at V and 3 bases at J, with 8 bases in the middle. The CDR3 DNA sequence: TGTGCCAGCAGATCTATTAAAGAGACCCAGTACTTC. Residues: CASRSIKETQYF.

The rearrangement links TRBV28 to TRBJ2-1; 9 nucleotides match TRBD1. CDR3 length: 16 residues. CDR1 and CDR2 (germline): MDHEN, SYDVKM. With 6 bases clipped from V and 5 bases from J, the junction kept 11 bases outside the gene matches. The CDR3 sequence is CASRLLAGTGNNEQFF. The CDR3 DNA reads TGTGCCAGCAGACTTCTAGCCGGGACAGGGAACAATGAGCAGTTCTTC.

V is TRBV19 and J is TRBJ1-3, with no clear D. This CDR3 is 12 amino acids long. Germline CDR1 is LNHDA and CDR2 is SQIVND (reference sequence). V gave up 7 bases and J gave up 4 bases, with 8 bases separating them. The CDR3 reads CASNLRGNTIYF. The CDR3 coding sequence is TGTGCCAGTAATTTACGGGGAAACACCATATATTTT.

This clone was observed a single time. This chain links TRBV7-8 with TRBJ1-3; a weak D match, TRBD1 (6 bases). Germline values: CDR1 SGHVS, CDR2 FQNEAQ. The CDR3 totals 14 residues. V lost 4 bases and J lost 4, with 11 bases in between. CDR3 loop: CASSSAGAGNTIYF. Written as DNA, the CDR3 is TGTGCCAGCAGCTCCGCGGGGGCAGGAAACACCATATATTTT.

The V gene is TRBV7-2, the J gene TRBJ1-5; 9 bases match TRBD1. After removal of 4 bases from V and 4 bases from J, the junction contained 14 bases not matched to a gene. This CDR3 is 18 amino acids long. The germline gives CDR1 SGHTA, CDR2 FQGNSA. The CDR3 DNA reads TGTGCCAGCAGCTCCCCTGCGGGGACAGGGAACATGAATCAGCCCCAGCATTTT. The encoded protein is CASSSPAGTGNMNQPQHF.

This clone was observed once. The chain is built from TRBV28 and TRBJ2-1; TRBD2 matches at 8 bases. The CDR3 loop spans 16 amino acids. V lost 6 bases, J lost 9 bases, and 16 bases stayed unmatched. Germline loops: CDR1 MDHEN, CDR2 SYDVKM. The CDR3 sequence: CASRRLRGGLLFEQFF. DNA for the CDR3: TGTGCCAGCAGAAGGCTCCGGGGGGGCCTTCTTTTTGAGCAGTTCTTC.

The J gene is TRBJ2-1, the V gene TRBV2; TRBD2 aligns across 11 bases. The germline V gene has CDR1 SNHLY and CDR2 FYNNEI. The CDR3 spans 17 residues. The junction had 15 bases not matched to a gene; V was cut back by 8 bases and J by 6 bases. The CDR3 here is CASRDSLAGGPANEQFF. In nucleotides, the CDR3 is TGTGCCAGCCGGGACTCCTTAGCGGGGGGGCCCGCCAATGAGCAGTTCTTC.

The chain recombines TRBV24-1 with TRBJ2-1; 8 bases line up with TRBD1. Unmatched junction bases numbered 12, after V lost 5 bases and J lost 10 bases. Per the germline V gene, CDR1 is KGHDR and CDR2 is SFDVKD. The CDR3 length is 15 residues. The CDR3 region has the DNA TGTGCCACCAGTGGCGTCCGGGACAGGATGTACGAGCAGTTCTTC. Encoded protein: CATSGVRDRMYEQFF.

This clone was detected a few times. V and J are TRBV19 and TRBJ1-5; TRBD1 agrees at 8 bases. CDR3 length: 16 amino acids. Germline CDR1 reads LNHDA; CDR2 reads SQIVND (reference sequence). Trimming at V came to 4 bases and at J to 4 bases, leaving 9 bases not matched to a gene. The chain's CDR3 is CASSKIAGGENQPQHF. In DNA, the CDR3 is TGTGCCAGTAGTAAGATAGCAGGGGGCGAAAATCAGCCCCAGCATTTT.

The CDR3 nucleotides read TGTGCCTGGACGAGGGCAGGGGGCCGGGAGCTGTTTTTT. Translation: CAWTRAGGRELFF. The chain carries TRBV30 and TRBJ2-2; 8 bases map to TRBD1. The trim removed 4 bases at V and 9 bases at J, leaving 7 bases unmatched. The length of the CDR3 is 13 residues. Germline-derived CDR1 and CDR2 are GTSNPN and SVGIG (reference sequence).

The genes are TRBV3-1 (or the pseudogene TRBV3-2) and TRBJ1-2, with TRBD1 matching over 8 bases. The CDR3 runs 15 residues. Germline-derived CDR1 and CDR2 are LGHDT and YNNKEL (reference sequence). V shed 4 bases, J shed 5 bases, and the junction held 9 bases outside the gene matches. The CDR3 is CASSPIGQGGYGYTF. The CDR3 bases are TGTGCCAGCAGCCCGATCGGACAGGGTGGGTATGGCTACACCTTC.

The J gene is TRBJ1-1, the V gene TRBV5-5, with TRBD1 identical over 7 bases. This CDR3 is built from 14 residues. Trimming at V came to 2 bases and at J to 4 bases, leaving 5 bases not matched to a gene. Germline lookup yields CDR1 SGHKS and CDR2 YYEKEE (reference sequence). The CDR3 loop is CASSFYRGTTEAFF. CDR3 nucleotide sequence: TGTGCCAGCAGCTTCTACAGGGGAACCACTGAAGCTTTCTTT.

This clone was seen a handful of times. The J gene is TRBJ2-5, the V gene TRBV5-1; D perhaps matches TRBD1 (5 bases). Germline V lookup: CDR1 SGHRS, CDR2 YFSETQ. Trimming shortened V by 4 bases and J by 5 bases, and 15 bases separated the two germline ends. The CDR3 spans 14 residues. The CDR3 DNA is TGCGCCAGCAGCCTCGACAGTCGAGCGGAGACCCAGTACTTC. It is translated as CASSLDSRAETQYF.